Below, 12 T cell receptor beta chains from the same sample are listed, as sequenced in a study of shared clonotypes between healthy human individuals. The assay was immunoSEQ multiplex PCR, and TCRdb's table has in-frame clones only and misses some. The sample shows about a million clones, around 74% of them seen only once. The sequenced sample consisted of memory CD4+ T cells sorted from blood. Documented subset: CD45RA-negative fraction. The receptors originated from a man aged 18-30 years in good health.

V usage is TRBV9 and J usage is TRBJ1-2; D unclear. The V end lost 0 bases, the J end lost 7 bases, and 19 bases lay between the germline ends. CDR3 length: 16 amino acids. Germline V gene data show CDR1 as SGDLS and CDR2 as YYNGEE. The CDR3 here is CASSVGYVSALGGYTF. The CDR3, as DNA: TGTGCCAGCAGCGTAGGTTACGTATCTGCCTTGGGTGGCTACACCTTC.

The rearrangement joins TRBV28 to TRBJ1-2; D ambiguous. CDR1 and CDR2 (germline): MDHEN, SYDVKM. The CDR3 is 16 residues long. V lost 3 bases, J lost 0 bases, and 14 bases lay in between. The chain's CDR3 is CASSFSPHAANYGYTF. The CDR3 DNA is TGTGCCAGCAGTTTCTCCCCACACGCAGCTAACTATGGCTACACCTTC.

The rearrangement joins TRBV18 to TRBJ1-3; weak D call: TRBD1 (6 bases). Trimming removed 4 bases from V and 0 bases from J, with 16 bases in between. CDR3 length: 17 amino acids. Germline CDR1 is KGHSH and CDR2 is LQKENI. The CDR3: CASSRTRTGFSGNTIYF. CDR3 nucleotides: TGTGCCAGCTCACGGACCCGCACAGGGTTCTCTGGAAACACCATATATTTT.

The V and J genes are TRBV7-2 and TRBJ1-5; 8 bases line up with TRBD1. Germline V gives CDR1 SGHTA, CDR2 FQGNSA. The V gene end was trimmed by 4 bases and the J gene end by 5 bases; junction bases not matched to a gene: 7. This CDR3 has 15 amino acids. The CDR3 region is CASSSPDRDYQPQHF. CDR3 in DNA: TGTGCCAGCAGCTCCCCGGACAGGGACTATCAGCCCCAGCATTTT.

This clone showed up just a few times. This rearrangement joins TRBV6-1 to TRBJ2-7; 8 positions agree with TRBD1. The CDR3 loop spans 14 amino acids. Germline V CDR1 and CDR2: MNHNS, SASEGT. After removal of 4 bases from V and 3 bases from J, the junction contained 5 bases not matched to a gene. CDR3 nucleotides: TGTGCCAGCAGTGTGAACAGGGGGGACTACGAGCAGTACTTC. Protein: CASSVNRGDYEQYF.

The chain is built from TRBV18 and TRBJ1-1; 9 nucleotides line up with TRBD1. Germline lookup yields CDR1 KGHSH and CDR2 LQKENI. This CDR3 is built from 17 residues. Unmatched junction bases numbered 10, after V lost 4 bases and J lost 1 base. CDR3 sequence: CASSRAGTGMTNTEAFF. The CDR3 DNA is TGTGCCAGCTCACGTGCCGGGACAGGGATGACGAACACTGAAGCTTTCTTT.

This chain joins TRBV6-5 and TRBJ1-5; tentative D call: TRBD1 (6 bases). The V end lost 4 bases, the J end lost 7 bases, and 17 bases lay between the germline ends. The germline V gene encodes CDR1 MNHEY and CDR2 SVGAGI. This CDR3 region has 15 residues. The chain's CDR3 is CASSSAVQGEQPQHF. CDR3 DNA sequence: TGTGCCAGCAGTTCTGCCGTACAGGGTGAGCAGCCCCAGCATTTT.

This chain joins TRBV7-2 and TRBJ2-7; 9 nucleotides match TRBD1. Trimming removed 5 bases from V and 5 bases from J; junction bases left unmatched: 10. Germline assignment: CDR1 SGHTA and CDR2 FQGNSA. The CDR3 has 15 residues. CDR3 sequence (DNA): TGTGCCAGCAGCCTCCTGGGACAGGGTGTCGACGAGCAGTACTTC. Translation gives CASSLLGQGVDEQYF.

As to this clone: The sample contains more than one DNA sequence encoding this CDR3. The V and J genes are TRBV6-1 and TRBJ2-1; no clear D. There are 14 residues in the CDR3. Germline V lookup: CDR1 MNHNS, CDR2 SASEGT. V lost 0 bases and J lost 6, with 9 bases in between. The CDR3 coding sequence is TGTGCCAGCAGTGAAGCTCTGGGCAGCAATGAGCAGTTCTTC. It specifies CASSEALGSNEQFF.

This chain links TRBV6-1 with TRBJ1-2; D not resolved. This CDR3 spans 14 amino acids. The germline V gene encodes CDR1 MNHNS and CDR2 SASEGT. Between the trimmed V and J ends, which lost 1 base and 4 bases, there was a span of 10 bases. CDR3 nucleotide sequence: TGTGCCAGCAGTGAAGTGTTGGCAGCCTATGGCTACACCTTC. This translates into CASSEVLAAYGYTF.

V gene TRBV19 combines with J gene TRBJ1-2, with 7 bases matching TRBD1. The junction had 4 bases not matched to a gene; V was cut back by 9 bases and J by 0 bases. This CDR3 has 13 amino acids. In germline, CDR1 is LNHDA, CDR2 SQIVND (reference sequence). The chain's CDR3 is CASHRGANYGYTF. Written as DNA, the CDR3 is TGTGCCAGCCACAGGGGAGCTAACTATGGCTACACCTTC.

V is TRBV28 and J is TRBJ2-5; TRBD2 matches at 10 bases. V was clipped by 6 bases and J by 5 bases; unmatched bases: 9. Germline CDR1 reads MDHEN; CDR2 reads SYDVKM. CDR3 size: 15 residues. The CDR3 region has the DNA TGTGCCAGCAGCCCAAGCGGGGGGGCCTTTGAGACCCAGTACTTC. Translated, it gives CASSPSGGAFETQYF.